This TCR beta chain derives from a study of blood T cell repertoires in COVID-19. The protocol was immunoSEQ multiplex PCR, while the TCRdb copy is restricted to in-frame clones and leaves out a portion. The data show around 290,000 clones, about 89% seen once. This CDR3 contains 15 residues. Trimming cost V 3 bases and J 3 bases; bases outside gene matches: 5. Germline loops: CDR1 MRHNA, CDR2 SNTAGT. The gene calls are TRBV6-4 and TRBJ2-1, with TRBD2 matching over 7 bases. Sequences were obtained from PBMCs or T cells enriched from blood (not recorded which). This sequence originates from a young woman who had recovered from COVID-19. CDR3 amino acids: CASSEDGEGYNEQFF. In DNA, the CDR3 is TGTGCCAGCAGTGAAGACGGGGAGGGCTACAATGAGCAGTTCTTC.